Listed below are T cell receptor beta chains from one sample, sequenced in a study of identical twins. One entry per CDR3 protein results from TCRdb running MiXCR on the 5' RACE reads. The sample records roughly 720,000 distinct CDR3 sequences, roughly 20% being singletons. The sample also formed part of further work on T cells expressing NK-cell markers.

Sequencing used PBMCs. The receptors were gathered from a woman aged 18-29 years in good health. Both conserved end residues are part of each CDR3. The D gene is left open where the match is weak. Clone sizes are given selectively: once, few, many, or a class where the clone is expanded.

.,few,TRBV14,TRBJ2-7,CASSQEGSSYEQYF,TGTGCCAGCAGCCAAGAGGGTAGCTCCTACGAGCAGTACTTC
.,few,TRBV20-1,TRBJ1-5,CSATGINQPQHF,TGCAGTGCCACAGGGATAAATCAGCCCCAGCATTTT
.,few,TRBV7-2,TRBJ1-2,CASSPHGATTGTF,TGTGCCAGCAGCCCCCACGGGGCCACTACCGGCACCTTC
TRBD2,many,TRBV5-1,TRBJ2-5,CASSFQRGFQETQYF,TGCGCCAGCAGCTTCCAGCGGGGCTTCCAAGAGACCCAGTACTTC
TRBD1,.,TRBV5-5,TRBJ2-1,CASNIDRGLYNEQFF,TGTGCCAGCAATATTGACAGGGGGCTCTACAATGAGCAGTTCTTC
.,.,TRBV20-1,TRBJ1-5,CSASMPNAGNQPQHF,TGCAGTGCTAGTATGCCTAATGCGGGCAATCAGCCCCAGCATTTT
TRBD1,.,TRBV9,TRBJ1-6,CASSVGGQGESPLHF,TGTGCCAGCAGCGTAGGGGGACAGGGCGAATCACCCCTCCACTTT
.,.,TRBV29-1,TRBJ2-5,CSMSPQYQETQYF,TGCAGCATGTCGCCCCAATACCAAGAGACCCAGTACTTC
.,many,TRBV7-2,TRBJ1-5,CASSFQGNQPQHF,TGTGCCAGCAGTTTTCAGGGGAATCAGCCCCAGCATTTT
.,few,TRBV12-3/TRBV12-4,TRBJ2-7,CASGDTGGDEQYF,TGTGCCAGCGGAGACACAGGGGGGGACGAGCAGTACTTC
.,.,TRBV29-1,TRBJ1-2,CSVEDETIYGYTF,TGCAGCGTTGAAGATGAGACAATCTATGGCTACACCTTC
.,.,TRBV3-1,TRBJ2-5,CASRYGGGETQYF,TGTGCCAGCAGATACGGGGGCGGGGAGACCCAGTACTTC